The 24 T cell receptor beta chains below come from one sample, sequenced in a study of regulatory T cells in long-lasting Graves disease. The sample's time point: newly diagnosed GD, antithyroid drugs for less than 3 months. TCR sequences were obtained from RNA taken from PBMCs. Building of the TCR beta libraries involved iRepertoire HTBI primers and Arm-PCR of CDR3 regions. Each CDR3 protein is one row after TCRdb ran MiXCR on the multiplex PCR reads. The repertoire holds approximately 400,000 distinct CDR3 sequences, with 15% as singletons. These data also featured in a second study, about T cells in Graves' hyperthyroidism and ophthalmopathy.

The material was peripheral blood mononuclear cells (PBMCs), obtained at new diagnosis, from a patient treated with antithyroid drugs. The receptors derive from a woman in her 30s with Graves disease.

This clonotype was detected many times. V and J are TRBV11-1 and TRBJ2-5; the D is unclear. This CDR3 has 14 amino acids. V lost 2 bases and J 2 bases, leaving 9 bases between the germline ends. Germline CDR1 is SGHAT and CDR2 is FQDESV (reference sequence). The CDR3 DNA reads TGTGCCAGCAGCTTACACCAGGCTCAAGAGACCCAGTACTTC. This translates into CASSLHQAQETQYF.

This clonotype was seen ten or more times. The chain couples TRBV20-1 to TRBJ2-6; D not certain. Trimming stripped 1 base from V and 1 base from J, with 2 bases between. The CDR3 is made up of 13 amino acids. Germline-derived CDR1 and CDR2 are DFQATT and SNEGSKA (reference sequence). CDR3 DNA: TGCAGTGCTAGAGTTTCTGGGGCCAACGTCCTGACTTTC. Translation: CSARVSGANVLTF.

At least ten counts were recorded for this clonotype. The chain recombines TRBV3-1 with TRBJ1-2, with D perhaps matching TRBD1 (5 bases). The CDR3 is 16 residues long. The germline CDR1 and CDR2 sequences are LGHDT and YNNKEL (reference sequence). Deletions cut 3 bases from V and 2 bases from J, with 16 bases between. CDR3 protein: CASSQGTVGSNYGYTF. The CDR3 nucleotides are TGTGCCAGCAGCCAGGGGACGGTCGGCAGCAACTATGGCTACACCTTC.

This clonotype showed up just once. The chain uses TRBV30 and TRBJ2-7, with D perhaps being TRBD1 or TRBD2 (5 bases each). This CDR3 has 15 amino acids. V shed 8 bases and J shed 5 bases, with 25 bases lying between them. CDR1 and CDR2 (germline): GTSNPN, SVGIG (reference sequence). CDR3 region: CASTPERGADHEQYF. The CDR3 coding sequence is TGTGCCAGCACCCCGGAAAGGGGAGCGGATCACGAGCAGTACTTC.

At least ten counts were recorded for this clonotype. The rearrangement joins TRBV7-8 to TRBJ1-5; no reliable D call. Germline CDR1 reads SGHVS; CDR2 reads FQNEAQ. Deletions cut 5 bases from V and 6 bases from J, with 11 bases between. This CDR3 comprises 13 residues. CDR3 protein: CASSQQTRQPQHF. CDR3 nucleotide sequence: TGTGCCAGCAGCCAGCAGACTCGTCAGCCCCAGCATTTT.

This rearrangement joins TRBV5-1 to TRBJ1-6; 12 bases are shared with TRBD1. The V and J ends lost 0 bases and 4 bases, in that order; junction bases with no gene match: 8. Germline CDR1 and CDR2: SGHRS and YFSETQ. The CDR3 runs to 19 residues. The CDR3 bases are TGCGCCAGCAGCTTGGACGGGACAGGGGGCTGGGATTATAATTCACCCCTCCACTTT. As protein: CASSLDGTGGWDYNSPLHF.

A single count supports this clonotype. A much larger clone differs from this one at a single base, so this may be a read error. The J gene is TRBJ2-1, the V gene TRBV3-1; D is possibly TRBD2 (6 bases). The CDR3 spans 14 residues. V was trimmed by 0 bases and J by 10 bases, leaving 13 bases between them. The germline CDR1 and CDR2 sequences are LGHDT and YNNKEL (reference sequence). In nucleotides, the CDR3 is TGTGCCAGCAGCCAAGATGGTGGGGGGTACGAGCAGTTCTTC. Residues: CASSQDGGGYEQFF.

This chain uses TRBV20-1 with TRBJ2-3, with 7 bases matching TRBD1. The CDR3 runs to 14 residues. J lost 2 bases, V lost 6 bases, and 8 bases had no gene match. CDR1 is DFQATT and CDR2 is SNEGSKA in the germline V gene (reference sequence). The CDR3 loop reads CSAWDRFFTDTQYF. DNA for the CDR3: TGCAGTGCATGGGACAGATTTTTCACAGATACGCAGTATTTT.

This clonotype was picked up a small number of times. This chain links TRBV20-1 with TRBJ2-2; 13 bases line up with TRBD2. This CDR3 has 16 residues. The germline V gene has CDR1 DFQATT and CDR2 SNEGSKA (reference sequence). V shed 3 bases, J shed 8 bases, and the junction held 9 bases outside the gene matches. CDR3 nucleotide sequence: TGCAGTGCTAGTAACGGACTAGCGGGAGCAGCAGGGGAGCTGTTTTTT. As protein: CSASNGLAGAAGELFF.

V and J are TRBV24-1 and TRBJ2-3; TRBD2 agrees at 14 bases. J gave up 8 bases and V 4 bases, and 10 bases lay outside the gene matches. CDR3 size: 17 residues. Germline-derived CDR1 and CDR2 are KGHDR and SFDVKD. CDR3 sequence (DNA): TGTGCCACCAGTGACCCCGGACTAGCGGGAGGATGGGCTACGCAGTATTTT. Protein sequence: CATSDPGLAGGWATQYF.

The chain joins TRBV7-3 to TRBJ2-3, with TRBD2 as a possible D gene (6 bases). V was cut by 6 bases and J by 2 bases, with 9 bases left in between. The germline V gene has CDR1 SGHTA and CDR2 FQGTGA. This CDR3 comprises 13 residues. CDR3 in amino acids: CASSRGTTDTQYF. Here the CDR3 DNA reads TGTGCCAGCAGTCGCGGGACCACAGATACGCAGTATTTT.

V is TRBV10-1 and J is TRBJ2-1; 9 bases line up with TRBD2. Trimming took 0 bases from V and 5 from J; bases not matched to a gene: 8. Germline V gene sequence: CDR1 WNHNN, CDR2 SYGVQD (reference sequence). The CDR3 is 17 amino acids. As DNA, the CDR3 is TGCGCCAGCAGTGAGTCGAATCGACTAGCGGCCAACAATGAGCAGTTCTTC. It specifies CASSESNRLAANNEQFF.

This clonotype occurred many times. The chain uses TRBV5-1 and TRBJ1-1; D perhaps matches TRBD1 (6 bases). V was trimmed by 2 bases and J by 1 base, leaving 24 bases between them. CDR1 is SGHRS and CDR2 is YFSETQ in the germline V gene. The CDR3 has 19 amino acids. The CDR3 DNA reads TGCGCCAGCAGCTTTAAGTTTAGAAGGCCAGGGGCAACGAACACTGAAGCTTTCTTT. The encoded protein is CASSFKFRRPGATNTEAFF.

This clonotype was observed many times. This sequence joins TRBV30 and TRBJ2-4; TRBD2 matches at 11 bases. From germline, CDR1 is GTSNPN and CDR2 SVGIG (reference sequence). Trimming removed 6 bases from V and 6 bases from J; junction bases left unmatched: 1. The CDR3 runs 12 residues. CDR3 residues: CACGTSGNIQYF. Here the CDR3 DNA reads TGTGCCTGCGGGACTAGCGGAAACATTCAGTACTTC.

This clonotype was observed a single time. The V gene is TRBV27, the J gene TRBJ2-2, with a possible D match to TRBD1 (6 bases). The V gene lost 9 bases and the J gene lost 7 bases, with 12 bases spanning the gap. CDR1 is MNHEY and CDR2 is SMNVEV in the germline V gene (reference sequence). This CDR3 has 12 amino acids. CDR3 sequence (DNA): TGTGCCAGTACAGGGTTGGACGGGGAGCTGTTTTTT. Protein: CASTGLDGELFF.

Many counts were recorded for this clonotype. The rearrangement joins TRBV11-2 to TRBJ1-2, with D possibly being TRBD1 (6 bases). V dropped 5 bases and J dropped 4 bases, with 20 bases sitting between them. CDR1 and CDR2 (germline): SGHAT, FQNNGV. The CDR3 consists of 16 residues. The CDR3 region is CASSPELGQTFYGYTF. The CDR3 coding sequence is TGTGCCAGCAGCCCAGAGTTGGGACAAACCTTCTATGGCTACACCTTC.

This clonotype showed up many times. The chain uses TRBV20-1 and TRBJ2-1; possible D gene TRBD2, 6 bases. V lost 6 bases to trimming and J lost 0 bases, with 15 bases between them. Germline V gene data show CDR1 as DFQATT and CDR2 as SNEGSKA (reference sequence). The CDR3 totals 15 residues. The CDR3 sequence is CSAPCREISYNEQFF. CDR3 in DNA: TGCAGTGCCCCCTGTCGGGAGATCTCCTACAATGAGCAGTTCTTC.

This rearrangement joins TRBV6-1 to TRBJ2-1; 8 bases line up with TRBD2. V dropped 7 bases and J dropped 4; count of bases not matched to a gene: 3. Per the germline V gene, CDR1 is MNHNS and CDR2 is SASEGT. The CDR3 sequence is 13 residues long. CDR3 region: CASNLAGYNEQFF. As DNA, the CDR3 is TGTGCCAGCAACTTAGCGGGGTACAATGAGCAGTTCTTC.

This clonotype was counted a few times. The rearrangement joins TRBV5-1 to TRBJ1-1; no clear D. The CDR3 extends over 18 amino acids. Germline V gene lookup returns CDR1 SGHRS and CDR2 YFSETQ. V was cut by 2 bases and J by 5 bases, with 25 bases left in between. The CDR3 DNA reads as TGCGCCAGCAGCTTTCGGAGTCTTTCGGCCGACGTCATTACTGAAGCTTTCTTT. Translation: CASSFRSLSADVITEAFF.

This clonotype was seen at least ten times. The chain uses TRBV7-8 and TRBJ2-2; D is unclear. V gave up 2 bases and J gave up 6 bases, with 10 bases separating them. Germline assignment: CDR1 SGHVS and CDR2 FQNEAQ. This CDR3 contains 14 residues. The CDR3 nucleotides are TGTGCCAGCAGCTTAACTCCCCAAGCCGGGGAGCTGTTTTTT. It is translated as CASSLTPQAGELFF.

This chain uses TRBV18 with TRBJ2-3, with 7 bases that match TRBD2. V was clipped by 6 bases and J by 4 bases; unmatched bases: 13. The CDR3 covers 16 residues. CDR1 is KGHSH, CDR2 LQKENI, per germline. CDR3: CASSPTKGRASDTQYF. The CDR3 nucleotides are TGTGCCAGCTCTCCCACTAAAGGGAGGGCGTCAGATACGCAGTATTTT.

This clonotype showed up many times. This chain uses TRBV10-3 with TRBJ1-1; D unresolved. This CDR3 has 14 residues. Germline values: CDR1 ENHRY, CDR2 SYGVKD. The V gene lost 0 bases and the J gene lost 0 bases, with 5 bases spanning the gap. The CDR3 reads CAISESTLNTEAFF. The CDR3 region has the DNA TGTGCCATCAGTGAGTCTACACTGAACACTGAAGCTTTCTTT.

In its sample, this clonotype was seen many times. The rearrangement uses TRBV3-1 and TRBJ2-5, with 8 bases lining up with TRBD2. The CDR3 spans 16 residues. Germline V CDR1 and CDR2: LGHDT, YNNKEL (reference sequence). J gave up 0 bases and V 4 bases, and 7 bases lay outside the gene matches. As DNA, the CDR3 is TGTGCCAGCAGCCTCCGAGGCGGGAGGTACCAAGAGACCCAGTACTTC. Its protein is CASSLRGGRYQETQYF.

The sample holds many counts of this clonotype. The CDR3 DNA reads as TGTGCCAGCAGTTTAAGAGGGGACGAGCAGTACTTC. Protein product: CASSLRGDEQYF. V is TRBV27 and J is TRBJ2-7; D tentatively reads TRBD1 or TRBD2 (5 bases each). V shed 2 bases and J shed 5 bases, with 7 bases lying between them. The V gene's germline CDR1 is MNHEY and CDR2 SMNVEV (reference sequence). This CDR3 region has 12 residues.